The present TCR beta chain was sequenced within a study of OX40 agonist ivuxolimab in advanced cancers. Turning to the study itself: The group had a mean age of 60 years, ranged from about 23 to 85, and was 82.7% male.

This CDR3 region has 17 residues. Clones were sequenced by immunoSEQ multiplex PCR, and TCRdb holds only the in-frame ones, with some missing. The data show under 60,000 clones, with 70% to 85% seen just once and about 3.9% held by the top ten. About this clone: Its antigen is as yet unknown.

Findings and caveats of the study: CD4+ T cells averaged fewer expanded clones than CD8+ T cells.

The starting material was CD4+ or CD8+ T cells sorted from blood, obtained in a trial of the OX40 agonist ivuxolimab. V is TRBV21-1 and J is TRBJ1-6. TRBV21-1 has pseudogene status. This TCR was recovered from an adult with an advanced solid tumor such as melanoma, head and neck, liver or kidney cancer. The CDR3 spells CASKNPPGGDRNSPLHF. CDR3 sequence (DNA): TGTGCCAGCAAAAACCCGCCGGGGGGGGACCGAAATTCACCCCTCCACTTT.